This T cell receptor beta chain comes out of a study of T cells after yellow fever vaccination. Notes on the study in general: One caveat is that FACS-sorted repertoires could contain abundant clonotypes contaminating from the bulk population. Faster peaking, at day 5 versus 15, marked a secondary response that was weaker. Once the booster was given, most primary-vaccination clones reappeared, at roughly 96% for CD4 and around 90% for CD8. Of the clonotypes, a small share occurred in both CD4 and CD8 compartments.

A single record per CDR3 protein comes from TCRdb applying MiXCR to the 5' RACE reads. The repertoire has under 600,000 distinct CDR3 sequences, about 13% of them found once; the top ten carry over 13%. Turning to this clonotype: Its antigen is not identified.

V dropped 2 bases and J dropped 0 bases, with 15 bases sitting between them. CDR1 LGHNA and CDR2 YSLEER come from the germline V gene. The CDR3 loop spans 17 amino acids. The chain carries TRBV4-3 and TRBJ2-3, with a tentative D call TRBD2 (5 bases). The receptor comes from a man aged 25-40 years who received the YFV17D yellow fever vaccine. Material: PBMCs, obtained on the day of the yellow fever booster vaccination. The CDR3 sequence: CASSQSGTGRSTDTQYF. The CDR3 DNA follows: TGCGCCAGCAGCCAAAGTGGAACGGGGAGAAGCACAGATACGCAGTATTTT.